These 28 T cell receptor beta chains originate from one sample sequenced in a study of T-cell memory formation after mild COVID-19. MiXCR, applied by TCRdb to the 5' RACE reads, yields one record per CDR3 protein. The sample has about 350,000 distinct CDR3 sequences, roughly an eighth seen once. The sample consisted of PBMCs or a T cell subset sorted from them (not recorded which). The source is a man younger than 35 who had mild COVID-19 (a few samples of this study predate the infection). Cell type and time point are not known.

The rearrangement links TRBV4-1 to TRBJ2-5, with D uncertain. The CDR3 covers 14 residues. Germline CDR1 is MGHRA and CDR2 is YSYEKL. V was cut by 5 bases and J by 5 bases, with 15 bases left in between. CDR3 sequence: CASSSPERKETQYF. CDR3 DNA: TGCGCCAGCAGCTCCCCAGAGAGGAAGGAGACCCAGTACTTC.

The chain recombines TRBV5-1 with TRBJ1-2; 7 bases match TRBD1. Trimming took 4 bases from V and 3 from J; bases not matched to a gene: 6. The germline gives CDR1 SGHRS, CDR2 YFSETQ. This CDR3 contains 14 residues. The CDR3: CASSQDRAYYGYTF. The CDR3 nucleotides read TGCGCCAGCAGCCAAGACAGGGCCTACTATGGCTACACCTTC.

This clonotype was observed a few times. The J gene is TRBJ1-2, the V gene TRBV29-1; D is unclear. The CDR3 totals 14 residues. V lost 3 bases and J 4 bases, leaving 15 bases between the germline ends. Germline assignment: CDR1 SQVTM and CDR2 ANQGSEA. For the CDR3, the DNA is TGCAGCGTTGATCGGACCGACTGGGGCTATGGCTACACCTTC. It yields the protein CSVDRTDWGYGYTF.

The chain links TRBV5-6 to TRBJ1-1, with D uncertain. The CDR3 covers 14 residues. From germline, CDR1 is SGHDT and CDR2 YYEEEE. Trimming removed 0 bases at V and 5 bases at J, with 11 bases between. Written as DNA, the CDR3 is TGTGCCAGCAGCTTGGCCGGAGGGTGGACTGAAGCTTTCTTT. This translates into CASSLAGGWTEAFF.

This clonotype showed up just a few times. V gene TRBV7-2 combines with J gene TRBJ1-5; D gene uncertain. Trimming shortened V by 1 base and J by 5 bases, and 3 bases separated the two germline ends. Germline assignment: CDR1 SGHTA and CDR2 FQGNSA. This CDR3 has 12 residues. The CDR3 loop is CASSLVHQPQHF. The CDR3 coding sequence is TGTGCCAGCAGCTTAGTTCATCAGCCCCAGCATTTT.

The gene calls are TRBV6-5 and TRBJ2-3; the D call may be TRBD1 or TRBD2 (5 bases each). CDR3 length: 15 amino acids. The germline V gene encodes CDR1 MNHEY and CDR2 SVGAGI. V dropped 2 bases and J dropped 1 base, with 10 bases sitting between them. The CDR3 region is CASSYGDVGTDTQYF. The CDR3 nucleotides are TGTGCCAGCAGTTACGGGGACGTTGGCACAGATACGCAGTATTTT.

The CDR3 nucleotides are TGTGCCAGCAGCGTAGCTAGAGTTGGGCACAATGAGCAGTTCTTC. Its protein is CASSVARVGHNEQFF. This chain joins TRBV9 and TRBJ2-1, with D uncertain. Germline CDR1 is SGDLS and CDR2 is YYNGEE. The CDR3 spans 15 residues. The V end lost 0 bases, the J end lost 5 bases, and 12 bases lay between the germline ends.

The rearrangement uses TRBV7-9 and TRBJ2-3; 8 bases align to TRBD2. V lost 4 bases and J lost 4; bases outside the gene matches: 4. The CDR3 covers 14 residues. Per the germline V gene, CDR1 is SEHNR and CDR2 is FQNEAQ (reference sequence). The CDR3 nucleotides are TGTGCCAGCAGCTACGGGGGGGTGTCAGATACGCAGTATTTT. This sequence encodes CASSYGGVSDTQYF.

This clonotype was seen a few times. The V gene is TRBV6-2 or TRBV6-3, the J gene TRBJ2-6; D could derive from TRBD1 or TRBD2 (5 bases each). This CDR3 has 15 amino acids. Germline V gene sequence: CDR1 MNHEY, CDR2 SVGEGT. V was cut by 6 bases and J by 1 base, with 10 bases left in between. The DNA of the CDR3 is TGTGCCAGCAGCCATGGGGGTTCTGGGGCCAACGTCCTGACTTTC. Its translation: CASSHGGSGANVLTF.

The chain has TRBV2 and TRBJ2-7, with a weak D call TRBD1 (6 bases). V was shortened by 6 bases and J by 3 bases, with 9 bases between the two germline ends. CDR3 length: 12 amino acids. Per the germline V gene, CDR1 is SNHLY and CDR2 is FYNNEI. CDR3 residues: CASSADSYEQYF. CDR3 sequence (DNA): TGTGCCAGCAGCGCGGACAGCTACGAGCAGTACTTC.

CDR3 bases: TGTGCCAGCAGTTACTCGATAACAGGGAGAGGCGAGCAGTACTTC. Residues: CASSYSITGRGEQYF. The rearrangement joins TRBV6-2 or TRBV6-3 to TRBJ2-7; possibly TRBD1 for D (6 bases). Deletions cut 0 bases from V and 6 bases from J, with 15 bases between. The CDR3 has 15 residues. The germline gives CDR1 MNHEY, CDR2 SVGEGT.

The gene calls are TRBV7-9 and TRBJ2-7, with 8 bases aligning to TRBD1. The CDR3 extends over 13 amino acids. The trim removed 5 bases at V and 13 bases at J, leaving 13 bases unmatched. CDR1 and CDR2 from the germline V gene are SEHNR and FQNEAQ (reference sequence). CDR3 nucleotides: TGTGCCAGCAGCCCCCCTTCGCGGGACAGGCGATACTTC. It translates to CASSPPSRDRRYF.

The chain recombines TRBV7-2 with TRBJ1-2; 7 positions match TRBD1. V lost 1 base to trimming and J lost 8 bases; unmatched junction nucleotides: 16. The V gene's germline CDR1 is SGHTA and CDR2 FQGNSA. The length of the CDR3 is 17 residues. This CDR3 is CASSLVPPTGRVEGYTF. The CDR3, as DNA: TGTGCCAGCAGCTTAGTCCCCCCGACAGGGAGAGTTGAAGGCTACACCTTC.

In its sample, this clonotype was seen a few times. The chain recombines TRBV5-1 with TRBJ2-5; D may be TRBD1 (6 bases). V was clipped by 4 bases and J by 5 bases, with 15 bases between them. The CDR3 contains 14 residues. CDR1 is SGHRS and CDR2 is YFSETQ in the germline V gene. The CDR3 protein is CASSSLTGSETQYF. DNA of the CDR3: TGCGCCAGCAGCAGCCTGACAGGCTCGGAGACCCAGTACTTC.

This clonotype came up a few times. V and J are TRBV4-1 and TRBJ2-2; D remains unclear. This CDR3 has 14 amino acids. Germline loops: CDR1 MGHRA, CDR2 YSYEKL. The germline V and J ends were trimmed by 6 bases and 0 bases, with 8 bases remaining between them. CDR3 residues: CASRAGANTGELFF. Here the CDR3 DNA reads TGCGCCAGCAGAGCTGGGGCGAACACCGGGGAGCTGTTTTTT.

This chain connects TRBV5-1 to TRBJ2-5, with D tentatively TRBD1 (5 bases). Trimming took off 2 bases at V and 5 bases at J, with 10 bases between the two ends. This CDR3 is built from 13 residues. In germline, CDR1 is SGHRS, CDR2 YFSETQ. The CDR3 loop reads CASSFGHKETQYF. In DNA form, the CDR3 reads TGCGCCAGCAGCTTCGGACACAAGGAGACCCAGTACTTC.

In this sample, this clonotype turned up a few times. The rearrangement uses TRBV28 and TRBJ2-1; TRBD2 aligns across 11 bases. The CDR3 contains 19 residues. The J segment lost 6 bases and the V segment lost 3 bases, leaving 16 bases of the junction unmatched. The germline gives CDR1 MDHEN, CDR2 SYDVKM. CDR3: CASSLRGSGGVSLLNEQFF. CDR3 coding DNA: TGTGCCAGCAGTTTGCGGGGTAGCGGGGGGGTCTCCCTTCTCAATGAGCAGTTCTTC. The variable domain in full, completed from reference TRBV28 and TRBJ2-1, reads DVKVTQSSRYLVKRTGEKVFLECVQDMDHENMFWYRQDPGLGLRLIYFSYDVKMKEKGDIPEGYSVSREKKERFSLILESASTNQTSMYLCASSLRGSGGVSLLNEQFFGPGTRLTVL.

There are many counts of this clonotype. This chain joins TRBV4-3 and TRBJ1-6, with 10 bases lining up with TRBD1. The CDR3 loop spans 15 amino acids. V shed 4 bases, J shed 7 bases, and the junction held 4 bases outside the gene matches. Germline-derived CDR1 and CDR2 are LGHNA and YSLEER. CDR3 loop: CASSRDRGRNSPLHF. The CDR3 DNA sequence: TGCGCCAGCAGCCGGGACAGGGGAAGAAATTCACCCCTCCACTTT.

Only a few counts were recorded for this clonotype. The V gene is TRBV4-2, the J gene TRBJ1-4; 8 bases are a match to TRBD1. Trimming took 1 base from V and 5 from J; bases not matched to a gene: 9. This CDR3 spans 17 amino acids. Germline CDR1 and CDR2: LGHNA and YNFKEQ. The CDR3 coding sequence is TGTGCCAGCAGCCAAGCCGGACAGGGTGGAGAAAATGAAAAACTGTTTTTT. The encoded protein is CASSQAGQGGENEKLFF.

The chain uses TRBV12-3 or TRBV12-4 and TRBJ1-2; tentative D call: TRBD1 (6 bases). CDR3 length: 17 residues. V lost 6 bases to trimming and J lost 3 bases, with 23 bases between them. CDR3 in DNA: TGTGCCAGCAGACCCGGGCAGGGGACTTTTCTGGACTATGGCTACACCTTC. Residues: CASRPGQGTFLDYGYTF.

This clonotype appeared a few times. The rearrangement joins TRBV12-3 or TRBV12-4 to TRBJ1-2; no definite D call. This CDR3 comprises 13 residues. Trimming cost V 6 bases and J 3 bases, with 11 bases left between them. The CDR3 DNA follows: TGTGCCAGCAGACAAGATCGAGACTATGGCTACACCTTC. It specifies CASRQDRDYGYTF.

The sample holds many counts of this clonotype. The rearrangement joins TRBV19 to TRBJ1-2, with D possibly matching TRBD1 (5 bases). Germline V gene data show CDR1 as LNHDA and CDR2 as SQIVND (reference sequence). The CDR3 has 14 amino acids. Trimming shortened V by 5 bases and J by 0 bases, and 10 bases separated the two germline ends. CDR3 DNA: TGTGCCAGTAGTCCTCAGGGAGCTAACTATGGCTACACCTTC. This gives the protein CASSPQGANYGYTF.

This clonotype was found a few times. J is TRBJ1-1 and V is TRBV18, with D possibly matching TRBD1 (6 bases). Germline-derived CDR1 and CDR2 are KGHSH and LQKENI. This CDR3 is 14 amino acids long. Trimming took off 6 bases at V and 3 bases at J, with 14 bases between the two ends. The CDR3 nucleotides are TGTGCCAGCTCGGACAGTATGGGATACACTGAAGCTTTCTTT. Its translation: CASSDSMGYTEAFF.

In this sample, this clonotype turned up many times. CDR3 region: CASSRTSGLANEQYV. The CDR3 DNA reads TGCGCCAGCAGCCGGACGAGTGGACTAGCAAACGAGCAGTACGTC. The chain links TRBV4-1 to TRBJ2-7; 8 nucleotides agree with TRBD2. The CDR3 is 15 amino acids. Germline V gene data show CDR1 as MGHRA and CDR2 as YSYEKL. After removal of 4 bases from V and 5 bases from J, the junction contained 10 bases not matched to a gene.

This clonotype was counted between two and nine times. This rearrangement joins TRBV7-2 to TRBJ1-2; TRBD1 agrees at 9 bases. This CDR3 region has 13 residues. Germline V gene lookup returns CDR1 SGHTA and CDR2 FQGNSA. V lost 5 bases to trimming and J lost 4 bases; unmatched junction nucleotides: 2. Here the CDR3 reads CASSGQGIYGYTF. In nucleotides, the CDR3 is TGTGCCAGCAGCGGACAGGGGATCTATGGCTACACCTTC.

The rearrangement uses TRBV7-8 and TRBJ2-2; D unresolved. This CDR3 has 16 residues. CDR1 is SGHVS and CDR2 is FQNEAQ in the germline V gene. Trimming stripped 5 bases from V and 0 bases from J, with 13 bases between. The CDR3 protein is CASSPRRNANTGELFF. In nucleotides, the CDR3 is TGTGCCAGCAGCCCCAGACGGAACGCGAACACCGGGGAGCTGTTTTTT.

This chain uses TRBV19 with TRBJ1-6, with D perhaps TRBD1 (5 bases). Germline lookup yields CDR1 LNHDA and CDR2 SQIVND (reference sequence). V was clipped by 10 bases and J by 7 bases, with 20 bases between them. The CDR3 runs to 15 residues. CDR3 sequence (DNA): TGTGCCACCCACCGTGGGGGGACTGGGAATTCACCCCTCCACTTT. Its protein product is CATHRGGTGNSPLHF.

The V gene is TRBV4-3, the J gene TRBJ2-5, with 10 bases that match TRBD2. Germline trimming cut 3 bases from V and 5 bases from J; bases unmatched to any gene: 6. Germline CDR1 and CDR2: LGHNA and YSLEER. The CDR3 consists of 15 residues. The CDR3: CASSQQRGGQETQYF. The CDR3 bases are TGCGCCAGCAGCCAGCAGCGGGGGGGCCAGGAGACCCAGTACTTC.